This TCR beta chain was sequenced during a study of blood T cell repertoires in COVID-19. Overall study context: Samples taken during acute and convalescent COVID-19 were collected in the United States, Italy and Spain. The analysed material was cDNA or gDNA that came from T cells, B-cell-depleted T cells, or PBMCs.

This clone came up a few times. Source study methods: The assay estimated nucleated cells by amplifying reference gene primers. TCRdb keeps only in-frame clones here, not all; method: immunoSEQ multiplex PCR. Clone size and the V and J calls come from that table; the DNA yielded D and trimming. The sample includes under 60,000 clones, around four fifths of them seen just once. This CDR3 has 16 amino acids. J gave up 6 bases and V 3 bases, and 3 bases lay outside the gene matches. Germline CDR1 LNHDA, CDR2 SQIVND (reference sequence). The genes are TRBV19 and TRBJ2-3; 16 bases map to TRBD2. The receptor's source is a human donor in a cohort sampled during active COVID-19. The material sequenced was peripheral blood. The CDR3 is CASSMGLAGGLDTQYF. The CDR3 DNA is TGTGCCAGTAGTATGGGACTAGCGGGGGGGCTTGATACGCAGTATTTT. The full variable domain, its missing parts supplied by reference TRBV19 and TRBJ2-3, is DGGITQSPKYLFRKEGQNVTLSCEQNLNHDAMYWYRQDPGQGLRLIYYSQIVNDFQKGDIAEGYSVSREKKESFPLTVTSAQKNPTAFYLCASSMGLAGGLDTQYFGPGTRLTVL.